Listed below are T cell receptor beta chains from one sample, sequenced in a study of prognosis after radiotherapy for stage I lung cancer. Using its own MiXCR run on the multiplex PCR reads, TCRdb lists one record per CDR3 protein. The sample holds about 14,000 distinct CDR3 sequences; 55% to 60% are singletons and the top ten take approximately 24%. The sample in question was PBMCs, obtained before or after stereotactic body radiation therapy (not recorded which). These receptors all stem from a donor over 45 with non-small cell lung cancer. Each CDR3 is given with its conserved first and last residue. The D gene is left open where the match is weak. Some rows have no size entry. The others give once, few or many, or a class for an expanded clone.

TRBV12-3/TRBV12-4	TRBJ2-7	-	-	TGTGCCAGCAGCCCCAACGGGGTGAACGAGCAGTACTTC	CASSPNGVNEQYF
TRBV7-9	TRBJ2-3	TRBD2	medium-sized	TGTGCCAGCAGCTTAGATTCGACTAGCGGGAGGTCCGATACGCAGTATTTT	CASSLDSTSGRSDTQYF
TRBV2	TRBJ2-6	-	-	TGTGCCAGCAGTGAGGGGTCTGGGGCCAAAGTCCTGACTTTC	CASSEGSGAKVLTF
TRBV5-4	TRBJ2-7	-	-	TGTGCCAGCAGCACCGGGGGCATAGCGGGTTACGAGCAGTACTTC	CASSTGGIAGYEQYF
TRBV11-1	TRBJ1-6	-	medium-sized	TGTGCCAGCAGCTTAGTACGGGATAATTCACCCCTCCACTTT	CASSLVRDNSPLHF
TRBV9	TRBJ2-5	TRBD1	many	TGTGCCAGCAGCGCGCGACAGGGGGAAGAGACCCAGTACTTC	CASSARQGEETQYF
TRBV6-2/TRBV6-3	TRBJ2-1	TRBD2	many	TGTGCCAGCAGCTCCCCGGGGGGGGAGGCATACAATGAGCAGTTCTTC	CASSSPGGEAYNEQFF
TRBV20-1	TRBJ2-1	TRBD1	medium-sized	TGCAGTGCTCCCATGCCGAACAGGGGAAATGAGCAGTTCTTC	CSAPMPNRGNEQFF
TRBV10-2	TRBJ2-3	TRBD1	few	TGCGCCAGCAGTGAGTCCCGGGACAGGCCACCAGATACGCAGTATTTT	CASSESRDRPPDTQYF
TRBV28	TRBJ2-7	TRBD2	medium-sized	TGTGCCAGCAGTTTCCCCACTAGCGGGGGACATATCGAGCAGTACTTC	CASSFPTSGGHIEQYF
TRBV11-2	TRBJ2-3	TRBD2	medium-sized	TGTGCCAGCAGCTCATATAAGCGGGAGTCAGGCGATACGCAGTATTTT	CASSSYKRESGDTQYF
TRBV6-9	TRBJ1-1	TRBD1	-	TGTGCCAGCAGTTCTCGGACAGGGGCGGGAGCTTTCTTT	CASSSRTGAGAFF
TRBV7-2	TRBJ2-3	-	-	TGTGCCAGCAGCCCGGTAGGCGGGAACCACCTGGGTACGCAGTATTTT	CASSPVGGNHLGTQYF
TRBV9	TRBJ1-1	-	-	TGTGCCAGCAGCGGAATACAGGGCACTGAAGCTTTCTTT	CASSGIQGTEAFF
TRBV12-3/TRBV12-4	TRBJ2-2	TRBD2	-	TGTGCCAGCAGTATCCTCTTCCTCGGCGGGAGGAACACCGGGGAGCTGTTTTTT	CASSILFLGGRNTGELFF
TRBV7-6	TRBJ2-1	-	-	TGTGCCAGCAGCGGCCTGGGTTACAACAATGAGCAGTTCTTC	CASSGLGYNNEQFF
TRBV6-1	TRBJ2-7	TRBD2	-	TGTGCTAGCAAGCGGGAGGAGTTTTCCTACGAGCAGTGCTTC	CASKREEFSYEQCF
TRBV3-1	TRBJ1-5	-	medium-sized	TGTGCCAGCAGCCCTGCGGGTAATCAGCCCCAGCATTTT	CASSPAGNQPQHF
TRBV5-4	TRBJ2-5	TRBD1	many	TGTGCCAGCAGCTCGGACAGGGAGGAGCGGGAGACCCAGTACTTC	CASSSDREERETQYF
TRBV15	TRBJ2-3	-	medium-sized	TGTGCCACCAGCAAGAATGGGGGTAGCACAGATACGCAGTATTTT	CATSKNGGSTDTQYF
TRBV12-5	TRBJ1-5	TRBD1	many	TGTGCTAGTGGTTTGGTCCGAACCACAGGGGATCCCAATCAGCCCCAGCATTTT	CASGLVRTTGDPNQPQHF
TRBV5-1	TRBJ1-1	-	medium-sized	TGCGCCAGCAGCTTGGCAGGAAGGGATGAAGCTTTCTTT	CASSLAGRDEAFF
TRBV30	TRBJ2-7	TRBD1	-	TGTGCCTGGAGTCGACAGGGTGGCTACGAGCAGTACTTC	CAWSRQGGYEQYF
TRBV11-3	TRBJ2-1	-	-	TGTGCCAGCAGCTTTGGGGGCGTCTCCTACAATGAGCAGTTCTTC	CASSFGGVSYNEQFF
TRBV5-1	TRBJ1-2	-	-	TGCGCCAGCAGCTTGTCGCCAGGGAGTAACTATGGCTACACCTTC	CASSLSPGSNYGYTF
TRBV18	TRBJ2-7	-	many	TGTGCCAGCTCACCAGACTCGACAGGCTCCTACGAGCAGTACTTC	CASSPDSTGSYEQYF
TRBV19	TRBJ2-1	-	-	TGTGCCATTAGTATCGAGTGGAATGAGCAGTTCTTC	CAISIEWNEQFF
TRBV20-1	TRBJ1-5	-	medium-sized	TGCAGTGCTCCGATACAGGGTAATAGCAATCAGCCCCAGCATTTT	CSAPIQGNSNQPQHF
TRBV6-1	TRBJ2-3	-	-	TGTGCCACTCGGGACATGGGCACAGATACGCGGTATTTT	CATRDMGTDTRYF
TRBV7-3	TRBJ2-2	-	-	TGTGCCAGCAGCTTAACACCGACAGGTGTAAACACCGGGGAGCTGTTTTTT	CASSLTPTGVNTGELFF
TRBV4-1	TRBJ1-4	TRBD1	-	TGCGCCAGCAGCCAAGCAGGGGGCGGTAATGAAAAACTGTTTTTT	CASSQAGGGNEKLFF
TRBV28	TRBJ2-7	TRBD1	-	TGTGCCAGCAGTTTAACAGGGGGTGAACACGAGCAGTACTTC	CASSLTGGEHEQYF
TRBV20-1	TRBJ2-5	TRBD2	-	TGCAGTGCTAGCGGGAGGAACAGAGAGACCCAGTACTTC	CSASGRNRETQYF
TRBV20-1	TRBJ2-7	-	once	TGCAGTGCTAGAGGGGGGAGCAGCTTCTACGAGCAGTACTTC	CSARGGSSFYEQYF
TRBV6-2/TRBV6-3	TRBJ1-6	-	-	TGTGCCAGCACCTGGACGGTAGGAAATTCACCCCTCCGCTTT	CASTWTVGNSPLRF
TRBV12-5	TRBJ2-7	-	-	TGTGCTAGTGGTCAAACTACAGGAGTTAGGCACGAGCAGTACTTC	CASGQTTGVRHEQYF
TRBV6-1	TRBJ1-5	-	-	TGTGCCAGCAGTGAATTGGGCACCCCTGCTTCTCAGCCCCAGCATTTT	CASSELGTPASQPQHF
TRBV15	TRBJ1-2	-	-	TGTGCCACCAGCAAGTGCAGACAGGTTATCAATGGCTACACCTTC	CATSKCRQVINGYTF
TRBV7-2	TRBJ2-5	TRBD2	-	TGTGCCAGCAGCTTATTTCCCAGGGCCGGGAGGGCCCAAGAGACCCAGTACTTC	CASSLFPRAGRAQETQYF
TRBV6-1	TRBJ2-7	TRBD1	-	TGTGCCAGCAGGGCAGGGACAGCTCACTCCTACGAGCAGTACTTC	CASRAGTAHSYEQYF
TRBV20-1	TRBJ1-2	TRBD1	-	TGCAGTGCTAGAGCCGGGACAGGGAATCTCGGCTATGGCTACACCTTC	CSARAGTGNLGYGYTF
TRBV7-9	TRBJ1-3	TRBD1	many	TGTGCCAGCAGCGTTACAGGGGATCGTGGAAACACCATATATTTT	CASSVTGDRGNTIYF
TRBV20-1	TRBJ2-1	TRBD1	-	TGCAGTGCAAGGAACCCCCCTGGAAACAGGGGGCCCCATGAGCAGTTCTTC	CSARNPPGNRGPHEQFF
TRBV6-1	TRBJ1-2	TRBD1	-	TGTGCCAGCAGTACCCGGGACAGGGGATTAGGCGGCTACACCTTC	CASSTRDRGLGGYTF
TRBV6-1	TRBJ1-5	-	-	TGTGCCAGCAGCCCCATGGGGCGAGGACATCCCCAGCATTTT	CASSPMGRGHPQHF
TRBV4-2	TRBJ2-1	-	many	TGTGCCAGCACCAGGCTCGCGTACTCCTACAATGAGCAGTTCTTC	CASTRLAYSYNEQFF
TRBV5-5	TRBJ1-4	-	medium-sized	TGTGCCAGCAGCTTGGTGGGGGCTGGAACTAATGAAAAACTGTTTTTT	CASSLVGAGTNEKLFF
TRBV25-1	TRBJ2-7	-	-	TGTGCCAGCAGTGACAGCGGTTTTAAGCAGTACTTC	CASSDSGFKQYF
TRBV10-3	TRBJ1-5	-	many	TGTGCCATCAGTGAAGGGGCTAGCAATCAGCCCCAGCATTTT	CAISEGASNQPQHF
TRBV7-9	TRBJ1-6	-	-	TGTGCCAGCAGCTTATTCAGGGTCAGGAGCTCCTATAATTCACCCCTCCACTTT	CASSLFRVRSSYNSPLHF
TRBV7-2	TRBJ2-1	TRBD2	-	TGTGCCAGCAGCTTACTAGCGGGAGCTGGTTTGGGGGAGCAGTTCTTC	CASSLLAGAGLGEQFF
TRBV11-3	TRBJ2-2	-	large	TGTGCCAGCAGTCCTACTCTAGCTCATGCGAACACCGGGGAGCTGTTTTTT	CASSPTLAHANTGELFF